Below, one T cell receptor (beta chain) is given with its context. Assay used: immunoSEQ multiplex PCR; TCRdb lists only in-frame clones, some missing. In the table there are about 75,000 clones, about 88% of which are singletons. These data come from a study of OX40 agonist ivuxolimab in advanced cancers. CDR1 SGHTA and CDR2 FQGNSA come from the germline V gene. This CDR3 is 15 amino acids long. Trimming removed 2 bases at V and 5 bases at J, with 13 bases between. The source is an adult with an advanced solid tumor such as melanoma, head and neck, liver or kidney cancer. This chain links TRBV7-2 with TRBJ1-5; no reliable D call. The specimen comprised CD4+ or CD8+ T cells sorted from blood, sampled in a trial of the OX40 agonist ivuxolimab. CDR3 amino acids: CASSLRHLQDQPQHF. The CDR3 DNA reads TGTGCCAGCAGCTTAAGACACCTACAAGATCAGCCCCAGCATTTT.